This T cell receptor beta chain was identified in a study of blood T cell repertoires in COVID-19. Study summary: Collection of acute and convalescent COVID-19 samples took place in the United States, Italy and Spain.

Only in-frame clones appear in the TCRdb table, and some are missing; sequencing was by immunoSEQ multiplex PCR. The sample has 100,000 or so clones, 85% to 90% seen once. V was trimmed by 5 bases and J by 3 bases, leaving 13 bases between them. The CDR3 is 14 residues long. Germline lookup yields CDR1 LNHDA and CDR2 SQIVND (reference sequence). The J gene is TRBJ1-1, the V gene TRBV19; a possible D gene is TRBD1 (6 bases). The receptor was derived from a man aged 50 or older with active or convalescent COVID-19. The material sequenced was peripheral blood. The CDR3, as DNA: TGTGCCAGTAGTGCCTCAGGGGAGTACACTGAAGCTTTCTTT. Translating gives CASSASGEYTEAFF.